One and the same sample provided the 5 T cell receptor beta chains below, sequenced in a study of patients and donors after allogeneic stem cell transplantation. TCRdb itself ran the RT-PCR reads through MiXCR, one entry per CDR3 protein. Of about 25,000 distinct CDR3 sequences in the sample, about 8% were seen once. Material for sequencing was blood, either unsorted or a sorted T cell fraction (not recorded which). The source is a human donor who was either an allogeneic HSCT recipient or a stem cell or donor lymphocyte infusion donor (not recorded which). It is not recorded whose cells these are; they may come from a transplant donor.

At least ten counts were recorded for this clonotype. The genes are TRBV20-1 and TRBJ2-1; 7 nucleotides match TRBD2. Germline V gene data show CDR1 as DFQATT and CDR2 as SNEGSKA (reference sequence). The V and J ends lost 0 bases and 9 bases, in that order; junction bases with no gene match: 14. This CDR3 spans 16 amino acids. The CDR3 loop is CSARDWGLPVSSEQFF. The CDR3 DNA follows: TGCAGTGCTAGAGATTGGGGACTACCGGTCTCTAGTGAGCAGTTCTTC.

CDR3 in DNA: TGTGCCAGCAGCGGAAAAGGGAGCGGGGGGAGATCCTACGAGCAGTACTTC. Protein sequence: CASSGKGSGGRSYEQYF. The chain joins TRBV5-4 to TRBJ2-7; 9 nucleotides line up with TRBD2. The CDR3 length is 17 residues. Germline trimming cut 4 bases from V and 1 base from J; bases unmatched to any gene: 12. Per germline, CDR1 SGHNT and CDR2 YYREEE (reference sequence).

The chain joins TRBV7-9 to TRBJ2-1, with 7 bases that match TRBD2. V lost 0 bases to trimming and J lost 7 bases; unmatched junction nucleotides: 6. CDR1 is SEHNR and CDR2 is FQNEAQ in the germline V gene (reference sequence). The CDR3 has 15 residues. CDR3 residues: CASSLALGLGNEQFF. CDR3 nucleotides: TGTGCCAGCAGCTTAGCGTTAGGACTAGGGAATGAGCAGTTCTTC. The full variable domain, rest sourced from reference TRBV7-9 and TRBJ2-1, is DTGVSQNPRHKITKRGQNVTFRCDPISEHNRLYWYRQTLGQGPEFLTYFQNEAQLEKSRLLSDRFSAERPKGSFSTLEIQRTEQGDSAMYLCASSLALGLGNEQFFGPGTRLTVL.

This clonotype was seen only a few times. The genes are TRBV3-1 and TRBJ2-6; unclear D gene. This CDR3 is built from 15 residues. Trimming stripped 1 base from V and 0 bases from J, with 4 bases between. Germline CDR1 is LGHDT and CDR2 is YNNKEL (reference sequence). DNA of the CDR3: TGTGCCAGCAGCCAAGCGCACTCTGGGGCCAACGTCCTGACTTTC. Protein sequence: CASSQAHSGANVLTF. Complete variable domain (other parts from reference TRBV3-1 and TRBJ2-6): DTAVSQTPKYLVTQMGNDKSIKCEQNLGHDTMYWYKQDSKKFLKIMFSYNNKELIINETVPNRFSPKSPDKAHLNLHINSLELGDSAVYFCASSQAHSGANVLTFGAGSRLTVL.

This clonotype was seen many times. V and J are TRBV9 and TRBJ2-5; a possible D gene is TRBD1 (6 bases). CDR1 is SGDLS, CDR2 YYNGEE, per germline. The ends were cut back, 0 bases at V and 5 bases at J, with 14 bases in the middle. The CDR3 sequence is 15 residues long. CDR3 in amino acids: CASSVGQALGETQYF. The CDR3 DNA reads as TGTGCCAGCAGCGTAGGACAGGCCCTGGGGGAGACCCAGTACTTC.